The 14 T cell receptor beta chains reported below all come from one sample, sequenced in a study of blood T cells in healthy people across ages. Alongside a J-beta primer mix, a sample-barcoded 5' primer served in a second PCR lasting 7 to 11 cycles. TCRdb re-called the 5' RACE reads with MiXCR, one entry per CDR3 protein. The profile shows approximately 850,000 distinct CDR3 sequences, roughly 64% of them singletons. Source material: blood. The receptors were gathered from a man under 40 in good health.

This clonotype showed up just a few times. The chain joins TRBV6-1 to TRBJ2-7; a possible D gene is TRBD1 (5 bases). Germline CDR1 reads MNHNS; CDR2 reads SASEGT. Trimming left V 4 bases short and J 3 bases short, with 10 bases between. The CDR3 is 13 residues long. The CDR3 nucleotides read TGTGCCAGCAGTGGTGGGGCCAACTACGAGCAGTACTTC. Protein sequence: CASSGGANYEQYF.

V and J are TRBV28 and TRBJ2-1, with D hard to call. Germline CDR1 and CDR2: MDHEN and SYDVKM. Trimming left V 6 bases short and J 0 bases short, with 9 bases between. The CDR3 totals 14 residues. CDR3 bases: TGTGCCAGCAGATATCACCGCTCCTACAATGAGCAGTTCTTC. It codes for CASRYHRSYNEQFF.

The sample holds a few counts of this clonotype. This rearrangement joins TRBV20-1 to TRBJ2-1, with 11 bases aligning to TRBD2. CDR3 length: 14 residues. CDR1 DFQATT and CDR2 SNEGSKA come from the germline V gene (reference sequence). J was trimmed by 9 bases and V by 6 bases; bases with no gene match: 10. CDR3: CSAFPGLAVLEQFF. The CDR3, as DNA: TGCAGTGCCTTCCCGGGACTAGCGGTTCTTGAGCAGTTCTTC.

The V and J genes are TRBV18 and TRBJ2-7, with no clear D. With 1 base removed from V and 4 bases from J, the gap between germline ends came to 11 bases. Germline loops: CDR1 KGHSH, CDR2 LQKENI. This CDR3 contains 14 residues. The CDR3 here is CASSPQGGRYEQYF. CDR3 coding DNA: TGTGCCAGCTCACCACAAGGCGGACGGTACGAGCAGTACTTC. Full variable domain (outside the CDR3, taken from reference TRBV18 and TRBJ2-7): NAGVMQNPRHLVRRRGQEARLRCSPMKGHSHVYWYRQLPEEGLKFMVYLQKENIIDESGMPKERFSAEFPKEGPSILRIQQVVRGDSAAYFCASSPQGGRYEQYFGPGTRLTVT.

This clonotype was detected a few times. This chain joins TRBV6-5 and TRBJ1-2, with 7 bases that match TRBD1. The length of the CDR3 is 14 residues. V lost 5 bases, J lost 4 bases, and 7 bases stayed unmatched. CDR1 is MNHEY and CDR2 is SVGAGI in the germline V gene. In DNA, the CDR3 is TGTGCCAGCAGTCAACAGGGGATTGCCTATGGCTACACCTTC. Translating it yields CASSQQGIAYGYTF.

This sequence joins TRBV28 and TRBJ2-7, with D perhaps assigned TRBD1 or TRBD2 (6 bases each). The J call could be wrong; TRBJ2-5 is a better fit for the DNA end. CDR1 MDHEN and CDR2 SYDVKM come from the germline V gene. CDR3 size: 12 residues. Here the CDR3 DNA reads TGTGCCAGCAGAGAGGGGGGCCGGACCCAGTACTTC. This gives the protein CASREGGRTQYF.

This chain joins TRBV7-2 and TRBJ2-7, with 7 bases that match TRBD2. CDR3 length: 14 amino acids. The J segment lost 0 bases and the V segment lost 5 bases, leaving 4 bases of the junction unmatched. Germline V gene lookup returns CDR1 SGHTA and CDR2 FQGNSA. CDR3 loop: CASSRDYSSYEQYF. The CDR3 DNA sequence: TGTGCCAGCAGCCGGGACTACAGCTCCTACGAGCAGTACTTC.

V and J are TRBV15 and TRBJ1-2; perhaps TRBD1 as D (5 bases). The CDR3 has 15 residues. Germline lookup yields CDR1 LNHNV and CDR2 YYDKDF (reference sequence). V was clipped by 0 bases and J by 2 bases, with 10 bases between them. The CDR3 DNA reads TGTGCCACCAGCAGAGATCGGGACTCCAACTATGGCTACACCTTC. Translation gives CATSRDRDSNYGYTF.

This clonotype was counted only a few times. V usage is TRBV7-2 and J usage is TRBJ1-1, with D unresolved. CDR3 length equals 14 residues. Deletions cut 3 bases from V and 5 bases from J, with 13 bases between. Germline-derived CDR1 and CDR2 are SGHTA and FQGNSA. The CDR3: CASSFIGVATEAFF. CDR3 sequence (DNA): TGTGCCAGCAGCTTCATCGGGGTTGCGACTGAAGCTTTCTTT.

V usage is TRBV7-2 and J usage is TRBJ1-1, with D perhaps matching TRBD1 (5 bases). The CDR3 has 14 amino acids. Germline V lookup: CDR1 SGHTA, CDR2 FQGNSA. Trimming cost V 6 bases and J 1 base, with 12 bases left between them. CDR3 sequence reads: CASRPGLQNTEAFF. DNA of the CDR3: TGTGCCAGCAGGCCGGGACTCCAGAACACTGAAGCTTTCTTT.

This clonotype was seen just once. This chain links TRBV2 with TRBJ2-4; either TRBD1 or TRBD2 may supply D (5 bases each). This CDR3 comprises 12 residues. V shed 9 bases and J shed 2 bases, with 8 bases lying between them. The germline V gene encodes CDR1 SNHLY and CDR2 FYNNEI. The CDR3 DNA is TGTGCCAGTGGGACGTCCAAAAACATTCAGTACTTC. Its translation: CASGTSKNIQYF.

The chain is built from TRBV7-2 and TRBJ1-5, with no clear D. Germline V gene lookup returns CDR1 SGHTA and CDR2 FQGNSA. With 5 bases removed from V and 15 bases from J, the gap between germline ends came to 23 bases. The CDR3 runs to 14 residues. The CDR3 bases are TGTGCCAGCAGCCAGAGGAACGGCGGCACGTCGTTGCATTTT. This sequence encodes CASSQRNGGTSLHF.

This clonotype was recorded a few times. The chain carries TRBV28 and TRBJ2-5; TRBD1 or TRBD2 may be the D gene (6 bases each). Trimming removed 5 bases at V and 6 bases at J, with 16 bases between. In germline, CDR1 is MDHEN, CDR2 SYDVKM. The CDR3 spans 14 residues. For the CDR3, the DNA is TGTGCCAGCAGTCTACTAGGGGGAGGAAAGACCCAGTACTTC. Translating it yields CASSLLGGGKTQYF.

This clonotype was recorded once. The chain has TRBV7-9 and TRBJ1-6; D unclear. The germline V and J ends were trimmed by 5 bases and 10 bases, with 9 bases remaining between them. The length of the CDR3 is 12 residues. Germline V gives CDR1 SEHNR, CDR2 FQNEAQ (reference sequence). CDR3 nucleotides: TGTGCCAGCAGCGCCAGCGGATCACCCCTCCACTTT. Translating gives CASSASGSPLHF. The variable domain in full, with the rest retrieved from reference TRBV7-9 and TRBJ1-6, is DTGVSQNPRHKITKRGQNVTFRCDPISEHNRLYWYRQTLGQGPEFLTYFQNEAQLEKSRLLSDRFSAERPKGSFSTLEIQRTEQGDSAMYLCASSASGSPLHFGNGTRLTVT.